The 21 T cell receptor beta chains below were found in one sample sequenced in a study of T-cell memory formation after mild COVID-19. TCRdb itself ran the 5' RACE reads through MiXCR, one entry per CDR3 protein. The data contain around 300,000 distinct CDR3 sequences, roughly 8.2% of them seen just once; the ten biggest clones take up approximately 23%. Specimen: PBMCs or a T cell subset sorted from them (not recorded which). These receptors were obtained from a young man who had mild COVID-19 (a few samples of this study predate the infection). Cell type and time point are not known.

This chain joins TRBV7-3 and TRBJ2-3; possibly TRBD1 or TRBD2 for D (5 bases each). The germline V gene encodes CDR1 SGHTA and CDR2 FQGTGA. Trimming stripped 5 bases from V and 1 base from J, with 10 bases between. The length of the CDR3 is 14 residues. In DNA, the CDR3 is TGTGCCAGCAGCCCCAGGGACCGCACAGATACGCAGTATTTT. Protein sequence: CASSPRDRTDTQYF.

The chain couples TRBV20-1 to TRBJ1-2; D possibly corresponds to TRBD1 (6 bases). Germline V gene data show CDR1 as DFQATT and CDR2 as SNEGSKA (reference sequence). This CDR3 spans 11 amino acids. Trimming stripped 6 bases from V and 8 bases from J, with 13 bases between. CDR3 loop: CSAPGENGYTF. The CDR3 region has the DNA TGCAGTGCCCCAGGGGAAAACGGCTACACCTTC.

The count of this clonotype is one. The J gene is TRBJ2-5, the V gene TRBV10-2; 7 bases agree with TRBD1. V gave up 8 bases and J gave up 5 bases; unmatched junction bases: 8. CDR3 length equals 13 residues. Germline V gene data show CDR1 as WSHSY and CDR2 as SAAADI. The CDR3 nucleotides read TGCGCCAGCTCAGCACAGGGGAAGGAGACCCAGTACTTC. Its protein is CASSAQGKETQYF.

This clonotype came up a few times. The V call is TRBV19, the J call TRBJ2-4, with no clear D. The CDR3 extends over 12 amino acids. CDR1 and CDR2 from the germline V gene are LNHDA and SQIVND (reference sequence). The V end lost 7 bases, the J end lost 6 bases, and 10 bases lay between the germline ends. Here the CDR3 reads CASKANRNIQYF. The CDR3 bases are TGTGCCAGTAAGGCTAACAGAAACATTCAGTACTTC.

The chain joins TRBV4-3 to TRBJ2-7, with D uncertain. The CDR3 contains 15 residues. In germline, CDR1 is LGHNA, CDR2 YSLEER. V was shortened by 3 bases and J by 6 bases, with 18 bases between the two germline ends. The CDR3 protein is CASSQSWGEGSEQYF. DNA of the CDR3: TGCGCCAGCAGCCAGAGTTGGGGTGAAGGTTCCGAGCAGTACTTC.

The J gene is TRBJ1-2, the V gene TRBV5-1, with 9 bases aligning to TRBD1. Germline assignment: CDR1 SGHRS and CDR2 YFSETQ. The CDR3 runs 15 residues. Unmatched junction bases numbered 3, after V lost 0 bases and J lost 3 bases. The CDR3 DNA reads TGCGCCAGCAGCTTGGGGACAGGGGATTACTATGGCTACACCTTC. Protein product: CASSLGTGDYYGYTF.

The chain carries TRBV7-9 and TRBJ2-7; 7 positions agree with TRBD1. J gave up 6 bases and V 6 bases, and 5 bases lay outside the gene matches. This CDR3 has 12 residues. Per the germline V gene, CDR1 is SEHNR and CDR2 is FQNEAQ (reference sequence). This chain's CDR3 is CASRGQAPEQYF. DNA for the CDR3: TGTGCCAGCAGAGGACAGGCACCCGAGCAGTACTTC.

This clonotype was counted at least ten times. This sequence joins TRBV9 and TRBJ2-2, with 7 bases that match TRBD1. V dropped 3 bases and J dropped 5; count of bases not matched to a gene: 7. The CDR3 has 15 residues. In germline, CDR1 is SGDLS, CDR2 YYNGEE. This CDR3 reads CASSARDRGTGELFF. The CDR3 coding sequence is TGTGCCAGCAGCGCCCGGGACAGAGGGACCGGGGAGCTGTTTTTT.

The V and J genes are TRBV28 and TRBJ1-1; D unclear. Germline-derived CDR1 and CDR2 are MDHEN and SYDVKM. The V end lost 5 bases, the J end lost 6 bases, and 13 bases lay between the germline ends. There are 13 residues in the CDR3. The CDR3 nucleotides read TGTGCCAGCAGTCTCAATATTTTCCCTGAAGCTTTCTTT. Protein sequence: CASSLNIFPEAFF.

There are many counts of this clonotype. The chain has TRBV7-9 and TRBJ2-1, with 10 bases identical to TRBD2. The CDR3 loop spans 17 amino acids. Germline V gene data show CDR1 as SEHNR and CDR2 as FQNEAQ (reference sequence). V trimming: 5 bases; J trimming: 7 bases; junction bases outside the gene matches: 14. The DNA for the CDR3 is TGTGCCAGCAGCCACCTGAGGGGGCTAGCGGGGGTGAATGAGCAGTTCTTC. Translation: CASSHLRGLAGVNEQFF.

In this sample, this clonotype turned up many times. This chain connects TRBV6-2 or TRBV6-3 to TRBJ2-3, with TRBD1 matching 7 bases. CDR1 is MNHEY and CDR2 is SVGEGT in the germline V gene. The CDR3 totals 16 residues. Germline trimming cut 4 bases from V and 5 bases from J; bases unmatched to any gene: 12. The CDR3 DNA sequence: TGTGCCAGCAGTTCTCTAGACAGGGTATCAGGAGATACGCAGTATTTT. Translation gives CASSSLDRVSGDTQYF.

This clonotype was picked up a small number of times. The chain links TRBV12-3 or TRBV12-4 to TRBJ2-3; maybe TRBD2 (5 bases). CDR3 size: 16 residues. V was clipped by 1 base and J by 2 bases, with 13 bases between them. The CDR3 loop is CASSLGRGGTTDTQYF. The CDR3 DNA sequence: TGTGCCAGCAGTTTAGGTCGCGGAGGAACCACAGATACGCAGTATTTT.

This clonotype has ten or more counts. V is TRBV6-2 or TRBV6-3 and J is TRBJ2-1, with 7 bases lining up with TRBD1. V was clipped by 11 bases and J by 8 bases; unmatched bases: 15. Germline loops: CDR1 MNHEY, CDR2 SVGEGT. The CDR3 sequence is 14 residues long. The CDR3 sequence is CAGAYRGEVDEQFF. Here the CDR3 DNA reads TGTGCCGGCGCCTACAGGGGAGAGGTAGATGAGCAGTTCTTC.

The chain uses TRBV19 and TRBJ2-3, with 7 positions matching TRBD1. There are 15 residues in the CDR3. The junction had 11 bases not matched to a gene; V was cut back by 4 bases and J by 7 bases. The germline gives CDR1 LNHDA, CDR2 SQIVND (reference sequence). This CDR3 reads CASSTEADRANTQYF. DNA of the CDR3: TGTGCCAGTAGTACAGAGGCCGACAGGGCGAATACGCAGTATTTT.

This clonotype has at least ten counts. The chain uses TRBV5-1 and TRBJ1-2; no clear D. The germline V gene has CDR1 SGHRS and CDR2 YFSETQ. The length of the CDR3 is 12 residues. With 0 bases removed from V and 6 bases from J, the gap between germline ends came to 6 bases. The CDR3, as DNA: TGCGCCAGCAGCTTGGAAGAGCATGGCTACACCTTC. Encoded protein: CASSLEEHGYTF. Using reference TRBV5-1 and TRBJ1-2 for the parts outside the CDR3, the full variable domain is KAGVTQTPRYLIKTRGQQVTLSCSPISGHRSVSWYQQTPGQGLQFLFEYFSETQRNKGNFPGRFSGRQFSNSRSEMNVSTLELGDSALYLCASSLEEHGYTFGSGTRLTVV.

The rearrangement uses TRBV20-1 and TRBJ2-7; tentatively, D is TRBD2 (6 bases). Germline CDR1 is DFQATT and CDR2 is SNEGSKA (reference sequence). The CDR3 is made up of 14 amino acids. V was pared by 3 bases and J by 2 bases, with 14 bases between. In nucleotides, the CDR3 is TGCAGTGCTAGGAGCCTAGCGCGTACCTACGAGCAGTACTTC. This gives the protein CSARSLARTYEQYF.

This rearrangement joins TRBV4-3 to TRBJ2-5; no definite D call. Germline CDR1 reads LGHNA; CDR2 reads YSLEER. The CDR3 is 15 amino acids. The V end was cut by 0 bases, the J end by 4 bases, with 12 bases between. The CDR3 sequence: CASSQEVRSLETQYF. CDR3 DNA sequence: TGCGCCAGCAGCCAAGAGGTGAGGAGCTTAGAGACCCAGTACTTC.

This clonotype appeared a few times. The rearrangement links TRBV6-2 or TRBV6-3 to TRBJ1-5; D call uncertain. Trimming pared 2 bases from V and 9 bases from J, leaving 14 bases between. Per germline, CDR1 MNHEY and CDR2 SVGEGT. This CDR3 region has 14 residues. The CDR3, as DNA: TGTGCCAGCAGTTACAGCAGGACCCAATCGCCCCAGCATTTT. Residues: CASSYSRTQSPQHF.

J is TRBJ1-1 and V is TRBV7-2; D not certain. This CDR3 comprises 16 residues. Germline V gene lookup returns CDR1 SGHTA and CDR2 FQGNSA. V was shortened by 1 base and J by 0 bases, with 12 bases between the two germline ends. The CDR3 sequence: CASSLGSVVMNTEAFF. DNA for the CDR3: TGTGCCAGCAGCTTAGGATCGGTAGTCATGAACACTGAAGCTTTCTTT.

The V gene is TRBV7-2, the J gene TRBJ2-2; a possible D gene is TRBD2 (6 bases). Per germline, CDR1 SGHTA and CDR2 FQGNSA. This CDR3 is 16 amino acids long. The V end was cut by 1 base, the J end by 1 base, with 10 bases between. CDR3 amino acids: CASSLVGGENTGELFF. The CDR3 DNA follows: TGTGCCAGCAGCTTAGTTGGCGGGGAGAACACCGGGGAGCTGTTTTTT.

In its sample, this clonotype was seen a few times. This CDR3 reads CASSSTYRGLSEKLFF. CDR3 DNA: TGTGCCAGCAGCTCAACGTACAGGGGGCTTAGTGAAAAACTGTTTTTT. V gene TRBV5-6 combines with J gene TRBJ1-4; 9 nucleotides agree with TRBD1. The CDR3 is 16 residues long. The V and J ends lost 3 bases and 7 bases, in that order; junction bases with no gene match: 10. CDR1 is SGHDT and CDR2 is YYEEEE in the germline V gene.